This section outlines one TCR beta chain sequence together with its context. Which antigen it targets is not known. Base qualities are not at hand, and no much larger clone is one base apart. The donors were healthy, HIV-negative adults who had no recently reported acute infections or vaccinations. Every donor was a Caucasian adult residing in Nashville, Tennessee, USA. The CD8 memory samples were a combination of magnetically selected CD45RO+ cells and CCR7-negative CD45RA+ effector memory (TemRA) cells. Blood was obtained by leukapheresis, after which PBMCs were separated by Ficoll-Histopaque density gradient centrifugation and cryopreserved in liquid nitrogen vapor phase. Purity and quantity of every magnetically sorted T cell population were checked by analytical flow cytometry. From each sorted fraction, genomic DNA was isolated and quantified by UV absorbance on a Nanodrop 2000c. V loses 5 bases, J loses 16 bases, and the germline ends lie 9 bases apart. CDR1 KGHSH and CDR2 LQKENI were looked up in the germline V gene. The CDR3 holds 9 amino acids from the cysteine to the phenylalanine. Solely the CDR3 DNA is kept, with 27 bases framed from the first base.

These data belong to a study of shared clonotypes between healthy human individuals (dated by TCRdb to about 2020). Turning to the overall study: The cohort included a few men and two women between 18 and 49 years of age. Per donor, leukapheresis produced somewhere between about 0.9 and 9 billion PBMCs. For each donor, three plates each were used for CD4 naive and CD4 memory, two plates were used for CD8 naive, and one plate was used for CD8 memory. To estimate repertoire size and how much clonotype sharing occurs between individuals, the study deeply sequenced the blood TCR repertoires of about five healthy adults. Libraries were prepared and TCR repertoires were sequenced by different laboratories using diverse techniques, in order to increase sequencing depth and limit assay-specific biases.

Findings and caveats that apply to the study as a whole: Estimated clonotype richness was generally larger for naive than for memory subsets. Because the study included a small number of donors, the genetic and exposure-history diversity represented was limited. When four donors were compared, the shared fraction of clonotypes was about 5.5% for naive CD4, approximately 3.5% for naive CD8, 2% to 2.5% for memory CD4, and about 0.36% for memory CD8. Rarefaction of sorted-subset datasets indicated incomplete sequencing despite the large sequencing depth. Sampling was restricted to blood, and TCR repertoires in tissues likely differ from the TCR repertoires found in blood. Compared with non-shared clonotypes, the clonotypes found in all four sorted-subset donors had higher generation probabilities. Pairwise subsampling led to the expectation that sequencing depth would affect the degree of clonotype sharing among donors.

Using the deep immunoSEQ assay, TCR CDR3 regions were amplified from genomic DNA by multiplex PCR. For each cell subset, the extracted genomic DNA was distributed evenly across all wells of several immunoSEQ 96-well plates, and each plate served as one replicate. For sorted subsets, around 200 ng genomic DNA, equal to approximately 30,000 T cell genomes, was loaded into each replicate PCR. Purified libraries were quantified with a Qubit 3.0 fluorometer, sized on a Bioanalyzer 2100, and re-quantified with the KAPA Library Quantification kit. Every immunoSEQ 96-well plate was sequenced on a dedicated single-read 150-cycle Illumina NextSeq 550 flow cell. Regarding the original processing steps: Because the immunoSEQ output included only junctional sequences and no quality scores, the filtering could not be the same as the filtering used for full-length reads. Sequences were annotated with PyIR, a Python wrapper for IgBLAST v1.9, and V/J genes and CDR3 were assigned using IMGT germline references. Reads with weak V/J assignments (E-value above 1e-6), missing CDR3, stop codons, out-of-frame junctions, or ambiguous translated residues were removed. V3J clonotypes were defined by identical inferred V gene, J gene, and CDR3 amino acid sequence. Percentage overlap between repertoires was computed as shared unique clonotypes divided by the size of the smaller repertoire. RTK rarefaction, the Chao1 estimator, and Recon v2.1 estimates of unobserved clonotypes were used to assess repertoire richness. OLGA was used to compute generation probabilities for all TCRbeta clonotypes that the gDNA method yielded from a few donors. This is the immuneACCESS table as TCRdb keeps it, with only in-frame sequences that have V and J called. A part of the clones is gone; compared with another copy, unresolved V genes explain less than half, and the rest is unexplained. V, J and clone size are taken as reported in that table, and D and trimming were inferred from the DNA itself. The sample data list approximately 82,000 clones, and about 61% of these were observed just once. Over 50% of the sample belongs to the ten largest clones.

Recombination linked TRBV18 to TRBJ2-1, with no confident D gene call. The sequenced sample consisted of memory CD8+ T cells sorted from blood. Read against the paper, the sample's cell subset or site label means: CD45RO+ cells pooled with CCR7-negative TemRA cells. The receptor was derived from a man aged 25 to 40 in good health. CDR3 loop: CASSTRGFF. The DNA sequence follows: TGTGCCAGCTCAACCCGCGGTTTCTTC. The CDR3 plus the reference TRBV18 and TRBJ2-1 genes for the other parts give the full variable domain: NAGVMQNPRHLVRRRGQEARLRCSPMKGHSHVYWYRQLPEEGLKFMVYLQKENIIDESGMPKERFSAEFPKEGPSILRIQQVVRGDSAAYFCASSTRGFFGPGTRLTVL.